The subject of this entry is one TCR beta chain. Its antigen is not known. This entry belongs to a study of post-analysis software for immune sequencing data. At the level of the study: Patients had relapsing-remitting, secondary progressive or progressive-relapsing multiple sclerosis; some lacked subtype. Study outcomes and limitations: Patients had higher frequencies than controls of roughly 5 TRBV segments, including TRBV5-6, TRBV5-1 and TRBV20-1. When the samples were clustered directly with F measure, those that had been prepared in the same batch showed strong co-clustering.

Researchers reported that TCR beta cDNA libraries carried unique molecular identifiers. TCRdb processed the PCR reads anew with MiXCR; each CDR3 protein has one entry. The sample includes 740,000 or so distinct CDR3 sequences, approximately 57% of them seen just once. The CDR3 spans 15 residues. Germline V gene data show CDR1 as MNHNS and CDR2 as SASEGT. Trimming stripped 0 bases from V and 2 bases from J, with 10 bases between. This chain connects TRBV6-1 to TRBJ1-2; D not certain. The TCR comes from a girl under 18 with multiple sclerosis. Input material: blood. CDR3 sequence: CASSEAAIGNYGYTF. CDR3 coding DNA: TGTGCCAGCAGTGAAGCGGCCATAGGGAACTATGGCTACACCTTC.